The 11 T cell receptor beta chains listed next were all sequenced from one sample in a study of graft-versus-host responses after intestinal transplantation. The antigens for these receptors are not known. Measured with immunoSEQ multiplex PCR; TCRdb has only the in-frame clones, and not every one. The sample holds some 100,000 clones; roughly 84% are singletons and the top ten take around 0.98%. The specimen comprised unstimulated CD4+ T cells sorted from spleen or lymph node cells, sampled before transplant. The receptor source for this set is a human donor who was the organ donor for an intestinal transplant.

This CDR3 is CSAMKGEGRYEQYF. CDR3 bases: TGCAGCGCCATGAAGGGCGAGGGTCGGTACGAGCAGTACTTC. This rearrangement joins TRBV29-1 to TRBJ2-7, with D possibly TRBD2 on 5 matching bases. The CDR3 is 14 residues long. Looked up from germline, CDR1 is SQVTM and CDR2 is ANQGSEA. Trimming took off 7 bases at V and 4 bases at J, with 20 bases between the two ends.

This clone occurred a few times. The same CDR3 can be traced to other DNA sequences in this sample. This sequence joins TRBV30 and TRBJ2-5; no definite D call. The CDR3 spans 11 residues. V lost 0 bases to trimming and J lost 5 bases, with 4 bases between them. In germline, CDR1 is GTSNPN, CDR2 SVGIG (reference sequence). The DNA for the CDR3 is TGTGCCTGGAGTGTCGGGGAGACCCAGTACTTC. It encodes CAWSVGETQYF.

The J gene is TRBJ1-1, the V gene TRBV5-8, with D uncertain. Germline-derived CDR1 and CDR2 are SGHTS and YDEGEE. Trimming cost V 6 bases and J 1 base, with 13 bases left between them. The CDR3 consists of 14 residues. CDR3 loop: CASTLEGGNTEAFF. CDR3 nucleotide sequence: TGTGCCAGCACCCTTGAGGGCGGGAACACTGAAGCTTTCTTT.

The chain carries TRBV5-5 and TRBJ2-2, with 10 nucleotides matching TRBD1. The CDR3 is made up of 16 amino acids. Germline CDR1 and CDR2: SGHKS and YYEKEE (reference sequence). Germline trimming cut 4 bases from V and 3 bases from J; bases unmatched to any gene: 6. CDR3 in amino acids: CASSPRTGGDTGELFF. DNA for the CDR3: TGTGCCAGCAGCCCGCGGACAGGGGGGGACACCGGGGAGCTGTTTTTT. Complete variable domain (other parts from reference TRBV5-5 and TRBJ2-2): DAGVTQSPTHLIKTRGQQVTLRCSPISGHKSVSWYQQVLGQGPQFIFQYYEKEERGRGNFPDRFSARQFPNYSSELNVNALLLGDSALYLCASSPRTGGDTGELFFGEGSRLTVL.

The J gene is TRBJ1-2, the V gene TRBV6-5; 7 bases align to TRBD1. V was pared by 5 bases and J by 2 bases, with 2 bases of the junction left unmatched. Germline CDR1 and CDR2: MNHEY and SVGAGI. The CDR3 is 13 residues long. The CDR3 here is CASSKTGNYGYTF. CDR3 nucleotides: TGTGCCAGCAGTAAGACAGGGAACTATGGCTACACCTTC.

This clone was observed a handful of times. This sequence joins TRBV4-2 and TRBJ2-7; D could derive from TRBD1 or TRBD2 (5 bases each). This CDR3 is 16 amino acids long. Per germline, CDR1 LGHNA and CDR2 YNFKEQ. With 1 base removed from V and 0 bases from J, the gap between germline ends came to 13 bases. CDR3 sequence: CASSQALGTSSYEQYF. CDR3 DNA sequence: TGTGCCAGCAGCCAAGCGCTGGGGACCAGCTCCTACGAGCAGTACTTC.

The gene calls are TRBV7-9 and TRBJ1-2; D is unclear. CDR1 and CDR2 (germline): SEHNR, FQNEAQ (reference sequence). The CDR3 is 15 amino acids. V was clipped by 8 bases and J by 5 bases, with 21 bases between them. CDR3 in DNA: TGTGCCAGCGGCGCCGAACCTCACCCTCCTTATGGCTACACCTTC. This encodes CASGAEPHPPYGYTF.

As DNA, the CDR3 is TGTGCCAGCAGCTGGGGACAGGGCGCTAACTATGGCTACACCTTC. Amino acid sequence: CASSWGQGANYGYTF. The chain carries TRBV5-6 and TRBJ1-2, with 9 bases that match TRBD1. The CDR3 is made up of 15 amino acids. The V gene's germline CDR1 is SGHDT and CDR2 YYEEEE. Trimming at V came to 3 bases and at J to 0 bases, leaving 3 bases not matched to a gene.

V is TRBV4-2 and J is TRBJ2-2, with 8 bases lining up with TRBD2. Losses at the gene ends were 1 base for V and 0 bases for J; bases not matched to a gene: 7. Germline CDR1 and CDR2: LGHNA and YNFKEQ. There are 18 residues in the CDR3. CDR3 nucleotide sequence: TGTGCCAGCAGCCAAGGAGGAGCGGGGGCCGCGAACACCGGGGAGCTGTTTTTT. Protein sequence: CASSQGGAGAANTGELFF.

The chain employs TRBV27 and TRBJ1-1, with D tentatively TRBD1 (6 bases). The V end lost 2 bases, the J end lost 11 bases, and 21 bases lay between the germline ends. The CDR3 totals 15 residues. Germline CDR1 reads MNHEY; CDR2 reads SMNVEV (reference sequence). The CDR3 sequence: CASSLASGAPIVAFF. CDR3 DNA sequence: TGTGCCAGCAGTTTAGCCTCAGGGGCACCTATTGTTGCTTTCTTT.

The chain links TRBV30 to TRBJ1-2, with a possible D match to TRBD1 (6 bases). V was shortened by 2 bases and J by 5 bases, with 12 bases between the two germline ends. CDR3 size: 13 residues. Germline values: CDR1 GTSNPN, CDR2 SVGIG (reference sequence). CDR3 nucleotide sequence: TGTGCCTGGAGTCCGGACAGAACGTATGGCTACACCTTC. This codes for CAWSPDRTYGYTF.